This TCR beta chain is from a study of blood T cell repertoires in COVID-19. This clone was picked up a small number of times. The table came from immunoSEQ multiplex PCR; TCRdb's copy has only in-frame clones and leaves some out. This sample yields fewer than 150,000 clones, of which approximately 80% are seen a single time; roughly a fifth belongs to the top ten. The CDR3 contains 15 residues. Trimming removed 5 bases from V and 1 base from J; junction bases left unmatched: 7. Germline V gene lookup returns CDR1 MNHEY and CDR2 SVGAGI. The chain links TRBV6-5 to TRBJ2-7; 8 bases fit TRBD1. The sequence was obtained from a man older than 75 with acute or convalescent COVID-19. The specimen was peripheral blood. CDR3 sequence (DNA): TGTGCCAGCAGTAGGGGACAGGCGAATTCCTACGAGCAGTACTTC. This sequence encodes CASSRGQANSYEQYF.